The source of this T cell receptor beta chain is a study of T-cell reconstitution after alpha-beta-depleted transplantation in children. The TCRbeta library was prepared with unique molecular identifiers. Using its own MiXCR run on the PCR reads, TCRdb lists one record per CDR3 protein. The repertoire holds some 500,000 distinct CDR3 sequences, with 15% to 20% as singletons. There are 12 residues in the CDR3. CDR1 is SGHTS, CDR2 YDEGEE, per germline. Trimming cost V 2 bases and J 5 bases, with 8 bases left between them. Specimen: PBMCs from the stem cell graft donor, collected from the stem cell graft. V and J are TRBV5-8 and TRBJ2-7; D is unclear. The receptor was isolated from a human donor who donated a stem cell graft to a child with acute lymphoblastic leukemia. Here the CDR3 reads CASSFIGDEQYF. CDR3 DNA: TGTGCCAGCAGCTTTATAGGAGACGAGCAGTACTTC.